These 14 T cell receptor beta chains were all obtained from the same sample, sequenced in a study of T cell repertoires in cytomegalovirus infection. Their antigens remain unidentified. TCRdb re-derived calls from the reads in MiXCR, one entry per CDR3 protein. Here the sample spans under 450,000 distinct CDR3 sequences, approximately 35% being singletons. This specimen consisted of cultured PBMCs, obtained from culture after CMV antigen stimulation. The receptors were gathered from a human donor in good health (CMV status not recorded). Some clones in this sample may be carry-over from other donors' samples.

This sequence joins TRBV6-2 or TRBV6-3 and TRBJ1-1; D gene unclear. V shed 2 bases and J shed 5 bases, with 9 bases lying between them. Germline CDR1 is MNHEY and CDR2 is SVGEGT. The CDR3 is 13 residues long. In DNA form, the CDR3 reads TGTGCCAGCAGTTACGCAGGAGGGACTGAAGCTTTCTTT. This encodes CASSYAGGTEAFF.

This chain connects TRBV29-1 to TRBJ1-1, with TRBD1 matching 7 bases. Germline V CDR1 and CDR2: SQVTM, ANQGSEA. The V segment lost 7 bases and the J segment 0 bases; nucleotides outside the gene matches: 8. The length of the CDR3 is 14 residues. CDR3 residues: CSAPGQAVNTEAFF. CDR3 bases: TGCAGCGCCCCTGGACAGGCGGTGAACACTGAAGCTTTCTTT.

The CDR3 reads CASSRAGRYNEQFF. Here the CDR3 DNA reads TGTGCCAGCAGTCGGGCAGGGAGATACAATGAGCAGTTCTTC. V usage is TRBV12-3 or TRBV12-4 and J usage is TRBJ2-1; D is tentatively TRBD1 or TRBD2 (5 bases each). The CDR3 spans 14 residues. Trimming took off 5 bases at V and 4 bases at J, with 12 bases between the two ends.

This chain connects TRBV6-5 to TRBJ2-7; D gene ambiguous. CDR1 and CDR2 from the germline V gene are MNHEY and SVGAGI. Trimming removed 3 bases from V and 2 bases from J, with 11 bases in between. This CDR3 comprises 14 residues. Here the CDR3 reads CASSYGGVPYEQYF. The DNA for the CDR3 is TGTGCCAGCAGTTATGGTGGGGTTCCCTACGAGCAGTACTTC.

The V gene is TRBV5-1, the J gene TRBJ2-3; 10 nucleotides agree with TRBD2. With 7 bases clipped from V and 6 bases from J, the junction kept 5 bases outside the gene matches. The germline gives CDR1 SGHRS, CDR2 YFSETQ. The CDR3 spans 13 residues. CDR3 DNA: TGCGCCAGCTTCGAGACTAGCGGGGATACGCAGTATTTT. It is translated as CASFETSGDTQYF.

This clonotype showed up many times. This CDR3 reads CASSRPSNEQFF. In DNA form, the CDR3 reads TGTGCCAGCAGCCGACCCAGCAATGAGCAGTTCTTC. J is TRBJ2-1 and V is TRBV7-2, with no clear D. The CDR3 totals 12 residues. CDR1 is SGHTA and CDR2 is FQGNSA in the germline V gene. V lost 5 bases and J 6 bases, leaving 8 bases between the germline ends.

The chain is built from TRBV6-5 and TRBJ2-1; 13 bases are shared with TRBD2. Losses at the gene ends were 6 bases for V and 4 bases for J; bases not matched to a gene: 12. The CDR3 spans 18 residues. Germline V CDR1 and CDR2: MNHEY, SVGAGI. For the CDR3, the DNA is TGTGCCAGCAGAGTACTAGCGGGAGGGTACGCTCCATACAATGAGCAGTTCTTC. This encodes CASRVLAGGYAPYNEQFF.

The chain has TRBV29-1 and TRBJ1-1; no clear D. V lost 5 bases and J 1 base, leaving 8 bases between the germline ends. Germline-derived CDR1 and CDR2 are SQVTM and ANQGSEA. The length of the CDR3 is 12 residues. The CDR3 DNA follows: TGCAGCGTTTCACAGCCGAACACTGAAGCTTTCTTT. Its protein is CSVSQPNTEAFF.

This clonotype has at least ten counts. For the CDR3, the DNA is TGTGCCAGCAGCCCCGGACGGGCAGATACGCAGTATTTT. It translates to CASSPGRADTQYF. This chain uses TRBV7-2 with TRBJ2-3; D gene ambiguous. Per germline, CDR1 SGHTA and CDR2 FQGNSA. V was pared by 5 bases and J by 4 bases, with 10 bases between. This CDR3 has 13 amino acids.

The V call is TRBV4-3, the J call TRBJ1-1; no firm D call. The CDR3 covers 13 residues. The germline V and J ends were trimmed by 1 base and 5 bases, with 8 bases remaining between them. CDR1 is LGHNA and CDR2 is YSLEER in the germline V gene. The CDR3 nucleotides are TGCGCCAGCAGCCAAGTAGACGGTACTGAAGCTTTCTTT. Amino acid sequence: CASSQVDGTEAFF.

This chain connects TRBV5-1 to TRBJ2-3, with 7 bases that match TRBD1. The junction had 16 bases not matched to a gene; V was cut back by 3 bases and J by 6 bases. Germline CDR1 is SGHRS and CDR2 is YFSETQ. The CDR3 consists of 17 residues. The CDR3 region has the DNA TGCGCCAGCAGCTCGAGGGGGACACAGGGGCCGGCCGATACGCAGTATTTT. Protein product: CASSSRGTQGPADTQYF.

The V call is TRBV4-2, the J call TRBJ2-6, with 8 bases identical to TRBD1. Germline-derived CDR1 and CDR2 are LGHNA and YNFKEQ. This CDR3 is built from 18 residues. V gave up 4 bases and J gave up 0 bases; unmatched junction bases: 8. For the CDR3, the DNA is TGTGCCAGCAGCCCTGGACAGGGCCCACTCTCTGGGGCCAACGTCCTGACTTTC. Residues: CASSPGQGPLSGANVLTF.

The V and J genes are TRBV5-6 and TRBJ1-5, with D possibly TRBD1 on 5 matching bases. Germline V lookup: CDR1 SGHDT, CDR2 YYEEEE. The CDR3 is made up of 18 amino acids. The V end was cut by 3 bases, the J end by 0 bases, with 19 bases between. The DNA for the CDR3 is TGTGCCAGCAGCTCATCCGGGACCGGCATACCTAGCAATCAGCCCCAGCATTTT. This encodes CASSSSGTGIPSNQPQHF.

This clonotype turned up a few times. The DNA of the CDR3 is TGTGCCAGCAGCAGGCCGCCGGGGGGAACAGATACGCAGTATTTT. This encodes CASSRPPGGTDTQYF. The V and J genes are TRBV5-4 and TRBJ2-3; 7 nucleotides match TRBD2. V was clipped by 4 bases and J by 3 bases; unmatched bases: 8. The CDR3 spans 15 residues. Germline CDR1 reads SGHNT; CDR2 reads YYREEE (reference sequence).